Sequencing of this T cell receptor (delta chain) was carried out in a study of γδ T cells in repeated Plasmodium falciparum infection. The V segment lost 0 bases and the J segment 1 base; nucleotides outside the gene matches: 27. The germline gives CDR1 GEAIGNYY, CDR2 EKD. CDR3 length equals 23 residues. Bulk repertoires came from Vgamma9/Vdelta2+ or Vdelta2-negative gammadelta T cells flow-sorted from PBMC. Both TRG and TRD chains were sequenced from each sorted sample. TCRdb re-processed the multiplex PCR reads via CATT. The top ten clones hold approximately 15% of a sample with approximately 60,000 delta-chain clones, over 1.5% of them seen once. This clone has just a few counts. This sequence is one base from a far larger clone and is likely a read error. The same CDR3 arises from other DNA sequences in this sample as well.

The genes are TRDV2 and TRDJ1, with 8 bases that match TRDD3. This TCR came from a pool of human donors (malaria-infected and uninfected, not separated). What was sequenced was gamma-delta T cells from blood. CDR3 sequence reads: CACDTGGFLLGDARKRPTDKLIF. The CDR3 DNA follows: TGTGCCTGTGACACCGGGGGCTTTTTGCTGGGGGACGCCAGAAAAAGACCCACCGATAAACTCATCTTT.